This is a list of T cell receptor beta chains from one sample in a study of blood T cells in healthy people across ages. TCRdb itself ran the 5' RACE reads through MiXCR, one entry per CDR3 protein. Of hundreds of thousands of distinct CDR3 sequences listed, under 80% are singletons. What was sequenced was blood. These receptor sequences come from a young man in good health. CDR3s include the opening cysteine and the closing phenylalanine or tryptophan. Each record gives: V gene, D gene, J gene, clone size, CDR3 DNA, CDR3 protein. A D gene is named only where the DNA matches it firmly. Rows may omit the clone size; those that give it use once, few, many or a size class.

TRBV5-5	NA	TRBJ1-2	NA	TGTGCCAGCAGCTTGGAGGCTTGGGTAGACGGCTACACCTTC	CASSLEAWVDGYTF
TRBV7-9	TRBD1	TRBJ2-1	NA	TGTGCCAGCAGCCCATGGACAGGGGACAATGAGCAGTTCTTC	CASSPWTGDNEQFF
TRBV5-1	TRBD1	TRBJ2-1	NA	TGCGCCAGCAGCTTGGCCCCGGGACAGGGTAACAATGAGCAGTTCTTC	CASSLAPGQGNNEQFF
TRBV10-3	TRBD1	TRBJ2-1	NA	TGTGCCATCACCGGACAGGGTTCTAGGAATGAGCAGTTCTTC	CAITGQGSRNEQFF
TRBV5-1	TRBD1	TRBJ1-1	NA	TGCGCCAGCAGCGGCGCCGGGACAGGGAAGAACACTGAAGCTTTCTTT	CASSGAGTGKNTEAFF
TRBV12-3/TRBV12-4	TRBD1	TRBJ2-2	NA	TGTGCCAGCAGCCACATTAGGACAGGGGAAACCGGGGAGCTGTTTTTT	CASSHIRTGETGELFF
TRBV29-1	NA	TRBJ1-2	many	TGCAGCGTCGAAGAGGGGTATGGCTACACCTTC	CSVEEGYGYTF
TRBV7-3	NA	TRBJ2-1	NA	TGTGCCAGCAGCTTGGGGGGGGGGCTACGCAATGAGCAGTTCTTC	CASSLGGGLRNEQFF
TRBV20-1	TRBD2	TRBJ2-7	NA	TGCAGTGCTAGAGTCCCGGGGACTAGAACCTACGAGCAGTACTTC	CSARVPGTRTYEQYF
TRBV5-1	TRBD2	TRBJ2-3	NA	TGCGCCAGCAGCTTGGAAGCGGGAGGGAGTCCAGATACGCAGTATTTT	CASSLEAGGSPDTQYF
TRBV12-3/TRBV12-4	NA	TRBJ1-4	NA	TGTGCCAGCAGTCTAGGGGGGGACGGTGAAAAACTGTTTTTT	CASSLGGDGEKLFF
TRBV6-2/TRBV6-3	TRBD1	TRBJ2-1	few	TGTGCCAGCATACCAGGGGGCGCGATAAATGAGCAGTTCTTC	CASIPGGAINEQFF
TRBV6-2/TRBV6-3	NA	TRBJ2-6	NA	TGTGCCAGCAGTTACAAGGGGGCTGGGGCCAACGTCCTGACTTTC	CASSYKGAGANVLTF
TRBV9	NA	TRBJ2-7	few	TGTGCCAGCAGCTACGGGGGCGAAGGCTCCTACGAGCAGTACTTC	CASSYGGEGSYEQYF
TRBV7-3	NA	TRBJ1-1	NA	TGTGCCAGCAGCTTTCAGGGAACGGGGACTGAAGCTTTCTTT	CASSFQGTGTEAFF
TRBV3-1	TRBD1	TRBJ2-5	NA	TGTGCCAGCAGCCCCCTAGGGGGCCGCCAAGAGACCCAGTACTTC	CASSPLGGRQETQYF
TRBV30	TRBD1	TRBJ1-2	NA	TGTGCCTGGAGTACAGGGGGCGATGGCTACACCTTC	CAWSTGGDGYTF
TRBV6-5	TRBD1	TRBJ1-4	NA	TGTGCCAGCAGTCGCGGGACAGGCCGTGGAAAACTGTTTTTT	CASSRGTGRGKLFF
TRBV20-1	NA	TRBJ1-2	NA	TGCAGTGCTAGGAGGAATGCAGGGGTGTATGGCTACACCTTC	CSARRNAGVYGYTF
TRBV7-8	TRBD2	TRBJ2-5	NA	TGTGCCAGCAGCCTGGGACTAGCGGGGGAACAAGAGACCCAGTACTTC	CASSLGLAGEQETQYF
TRBV15	NA	TRBJ2-1	few	TGTGCCACCAGCTCCCGGGGCGATGAGCAGTTCTTC	CATSSRGDEQFF
TRBV6-5	NA	TRBJ2-2	NA	TGTGCCAGCAGGTCGACCGGGGAGCTGTTTTTT	CASRSTGELFF
TRBV9	NA	TRBJ1-4	NA	TGTGCCAGCAGCCCCCTGGACGGAGGCGGGGAAAAACTGTTTTTT	CASSPLDGGGEKLFF
TRBV25-1	TRBD1	TRBJ2-1	NA	TGTGCCAGCAGTGATGGGTCGGGACAGCCTATATACAATGAGCAGTTCTTC	CASSDGSGQPIYNEQFF
TRBV12-3/TRBV12-4	TRBD1	TRBJ2-6	NA	TGTGCCAGCAATACCTGGGAGCAGGGGGCAGGAGGGGCCAACGTCCTGACTTTC	CASNTWEQGAGGANVLTF
TRBV28	NA	TRBJ2-1	NA	TGTGCCAGCAGTCTAGCGTGGGGTGAGCAGTTCTTC	CASSLAWGEQFF
TRBV15	TRBD1	TRBJ1-6	few	TGTGCCACCAGCGCGGACAGGGGGGAAAATAATTCACCCCTCCACTTT	CATSADRGENNSPLHF
TRBV7-3	TRBD1	TRBJ2-6	NA	TGTGCCAGCAGCCTGACAGGGGGGATCTCTGGGGCCAACGTCCTGACTTTC	CASSLTGGISGANVLTF
TRBV9	NA	TRBJ2-2	once	TGTGCCAGCAGCGGTTTTCGGCACGCGAACACCGGGGAGCTGTTTTTT	CASSGFRHANTGELFF
TRBV27	TRBD2	TRBJ2-1	NA	TGTGCCAGCGGCCCAACCGGGACTAGCGGGTCCAATGAGCAGTTCTTC	CASGPTGTSGSNEQFF
TRBV6-5	NA	TRBJ2-3	NA	TGTGCCAGCAGTCTTGAGGGGGGACCGCAGTATTTT	CASSLEGGPQYF
TRBV27	NA	TRBJ2-7	many	TGTGCCAGCAGTTTATACCCGGGGACCGTATACGAGCAGTACTTC	CASSLYPGTVYEQYF
TRBV7-3	NA	TRBJ2-5	NA	TGTGCCAGGGGGGACAACCAAGAGACCCAGTACTTC	CARGDNQETQYF
TRBV16	NA	TRBJ2-1	NA	TGTGCCAGCAGCACAGCAATGGGCGCCCATGAGCAGTTCTTC	CASSTAMGAHEQFF
TRBV4-3	NA	TRBJ1-1	NA	TGCGCCAGCAGCCAATATCCTTCGAGGGGTATGAACACTGAAGCTTTCTTT	CASSQYPSRGMNTEAFF
TRBV28	NA	TRBJ2-1	few	TGTGCCAGCACCGGTTGGGCTTCCTACAATGAGCAGTTCTTC	CASTGWASYNEQFF
TRBV29-1	TRBD2	TRBJ2-3	NA	TGCAGCGTTGATTACCGTGGACTAGCGGGGGGTCCGAACACAGATACGCAGTATTTT	CSVDYRGLAGGPNTDTQYF
TRBV4-3	NA	TRBJ2-7	NA	TGCGCCAGCAGCCAAGAGGAGGGGGACTCCTACGAGCAGTACTTC	CASSQEEGDSYEQYF